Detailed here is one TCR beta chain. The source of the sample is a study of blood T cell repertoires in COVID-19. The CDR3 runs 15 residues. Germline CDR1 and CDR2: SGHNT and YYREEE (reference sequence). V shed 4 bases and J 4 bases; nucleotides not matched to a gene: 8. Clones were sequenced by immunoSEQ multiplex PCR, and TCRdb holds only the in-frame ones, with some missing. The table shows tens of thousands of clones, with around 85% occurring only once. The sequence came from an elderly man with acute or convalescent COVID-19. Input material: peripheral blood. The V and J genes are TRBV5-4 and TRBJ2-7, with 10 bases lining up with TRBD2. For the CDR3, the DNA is TGTGCCAGCAGCCAATCGGGACTAGCGACTTACGAGCAGTACTTC. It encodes CASSQSGLATYEQYF.